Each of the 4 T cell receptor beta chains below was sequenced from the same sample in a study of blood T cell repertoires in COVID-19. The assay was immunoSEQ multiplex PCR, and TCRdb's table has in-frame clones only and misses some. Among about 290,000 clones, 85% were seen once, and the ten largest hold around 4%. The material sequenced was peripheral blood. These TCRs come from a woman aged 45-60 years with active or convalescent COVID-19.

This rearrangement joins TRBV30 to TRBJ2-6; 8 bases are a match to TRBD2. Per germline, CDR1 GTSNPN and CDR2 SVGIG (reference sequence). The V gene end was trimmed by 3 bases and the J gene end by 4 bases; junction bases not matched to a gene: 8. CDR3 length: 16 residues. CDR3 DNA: TGTGCCTGGAGGGCCCGGGGGGGGATCGGGGCCAACGTCCTGACTTTC. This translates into CAWRARGGIGANVLTF. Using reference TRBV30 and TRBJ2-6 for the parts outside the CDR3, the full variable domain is SQTIHQWPATLVQPVGSPLSLECTVEGTSNPNLYWYRQAAGRGLQLLFYSVGIGQISSEVPQNLSASRPQDRQFILSSKKLLLSDSGFYLCAWRARGGIGANVLTFGAGSRLTVL.

In nucleotides, the CDR3 is TGTGCCCCTAGGGGCGGGGCCTACAATGAGCAGTTCTTC. It codes for CAPRGGAYNEQFF. The chain joins TRBV2 to TRBJ2-1; D is perhaps TRBD2 (6 bases). This CDR3 has 13 amino acids. Per the germline V gene, CDR1 is SNHLY and CDR2 is FYNNEI. V shed 11 bases and J shed 2 bases, with 13 bases lying between them.

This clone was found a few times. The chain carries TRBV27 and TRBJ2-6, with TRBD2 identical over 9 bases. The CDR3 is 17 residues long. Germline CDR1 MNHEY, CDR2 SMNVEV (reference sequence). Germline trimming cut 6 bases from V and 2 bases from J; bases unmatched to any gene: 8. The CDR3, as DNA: TGTGCCAGCAGCTCCTCTAGCGGGACAACTGGGGCCAACGTCCTGACTTTC. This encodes CASSSSSGTTGANVLTF.

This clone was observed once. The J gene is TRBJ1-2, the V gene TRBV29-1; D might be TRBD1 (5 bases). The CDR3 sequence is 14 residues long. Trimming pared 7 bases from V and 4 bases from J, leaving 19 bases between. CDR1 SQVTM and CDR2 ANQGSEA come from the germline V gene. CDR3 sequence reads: CSGGPGKEGYGYTF. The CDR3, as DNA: TGCAGCGGGGGACCAGGGAAGGAGGGCTATGGCTACACCTTC.